These T cell receptor beta chains were read from a single sample in a study of cytomegalovirus exposure and HLA in healthy donors. Generated by immunoSEQ multiplex PCR, the TCRdb table keeps only in-frame clones and is missing some. The sample lists 150,000 to 200,000 clones; around 68% were seen once. The source material was PBMCs. These receptors were obtained from a girl aged 10 to 17 in good health and CMV-seronegative. Each CDR3 is given with its conserved first and last residue. D genes are given only for firm matches. Not every row has a clone size; where given, it reads once, few, many or a size class.

v_gene: TRBV5-6
j_gene: TRBJ2-5
d_gene: NA
abundance: NA
CDR3nt: TGTGCCAGCAGCCCGCGGGTTACCCTCCAAGAGACCCAGTACTTC
CDR3aa: CASSPRVTLQETQYF

v_gene: TRBV9
j_gene: TRBJ2-5
d_gene: NA
abundance: once
CDR3nt: TGTGCCAGCAGCCCCGGGGAAGAGACCCAGTACTTC
CDR3aa: CASSPGEETQYF

v_gene: TRBV7-9
j_gene: TRBJ2-6
d_gene: NA
abundance: NA
CDR3nt: TGTGCCAGCAGCTTGCGGGACTCTGGGGCCAACGTCCTGACTTTC
CDR3aa: CASSLRDSGANVLTF

v_gene: TRBV5-1
j_gene: TRBJ2-1
d_gene: TRBD2
abundance: NA
CDR3nt: TGCGCCAGCAGCTCCGCGAAGGGACTAGCGGACGCGAATGAGCAGTTCTTC
CDR3aa: CASSSAKGLADANEQFF

v_gene: TRBV6-5
j_gene: TRBJ2-7
d_gene: NA
abundance: once
CDR3nt: TGTGCCAGCAGTTCTCAGGGGTACGAGCAGTACTTC
CDR3aa: CASSSQGYEQYF

v_gene: TRBV5-1
j_gene: TRBJ1-4
d_gene: TRBD1
abundance: NA
CDR3nt: TGCGCCAGCAGAACCGGGACAGGGGCCGAAAAACTGTTTTTT
CDR3aa: CASRTGTGAEKLFF

v_gene: TRBV19
j_gene: TRBJ1-1
d_gene: TRBD1
abundance: few
CDR3nt: TGTGCCAGTAGTGGACAGGGGTACACTGAAGCTTTCTTT
CDR3aa: CASSGQGYTEAFF

v_gene: TRBV19
j_gene: TRBJ1-1
d_gene: NA
abundance: NA
CDR3nt: TGTGCCAGTAGTAGTCCGTGGAACACTGAAGCTTTCTTT
CDR3aa: CASSSPWNTEAFF

v_gene: TRBV15
j_gene: TRBJ2-1
d_gene: NA
abundance: NA
CDR3nt: TGTGCCACCAGCAGAGAGGGCCCCCTTTCCAGTGAGCAGTTCTTC
CDR3aa: CATSREGPLSSEQFF

v_gene: TRBV29-1
j_gene: TRBJ1-1
d_gene: NA
abundance: NA
CDR3nt: TGCAGCGTTGGGGGGCTCACTGAAGCTTTCTTT
CDR3aa: CSVGGLTEAFF

v_gene: TRBV27
j_gene: TRBJ2-5
d_gene: TRBD1
abundance: NA
CDR3nt: TGTGCCAGCAGTCCCGACAGGGGCAAAGAGACCCAGTACTTC
CDR3aa: CASSPDRGKETQYF